What follows are 32 T cell receptor beta chains derived from one specimen sequenced in a study of blood T cell repertoires in COVID-19. Clones were read by immunoSEQ multiplex PCR, and TCRdb kept only the in-frame ones, dropping some. Here the sample spans about 59,000 clones, just over 85% being singletons. Material: peripheral blood. Receptors originate from a woman of 80 years or more with active COVID-19.

The chain has TRBV5-4 and TRBJ2-3, with D tentatively TRBD2 (5 bases). The V and J ends lost 0 bases and 0 bases respectively, with 8 bases between them. The CDR3 has 15 residues. Germline V gives CDR1 SGHNT, CDR2 YYREEE (reference sequence). The CDR3 region is CASSLGGSSTDTQYF. The DNA for the CDR3 is TGTGCCAGCAGCTTGGGAGGGAGTAGCACAGATACGCAGTATTTT.

The chain employs TRBV5-1 and TRBJ1-4, with D possibly being TRBD1 (6 bases). Germline V gene data show CDR1 as SGHRS and CDR2 as YFSETQ. CDR3 size: 15 residues. V gave up 0 bases and J gave up 8 bases, with 14 bases separating them. The CDR3 spells CASSLVGRGNEKLFF. CDR3 in DNA: TGCGCCAGCAGCTTGGTAGGCAGGGGAAACGAAAAACTGTTTTTT.

The V and J genes are TRBV5-6 and TRBJ2-3; unclear D gene. Germline V lookup: CDR1 SGHDT, CDR2 YYEEEE. The germline V and J ends were trimmed by 4 bases and 1 base, with 10 bases remaining between them. The CDR3 extends over 14 amino acids. DNA of the CDR3: TGTGCCAGCAGCACCCCCCGGGGCACAGATACGCAGTATTTT. It is translated as CASSTPRGTDTQYF. Based on the CDR3 plus reference TRBV5-6 and TRBJ2-3, the full variable domain is DAGVTQSPTHLIKTRGQQVTLRCSPKSGHDTVSWYQQALGQGPQFIFQYYEEEERQRGNFPDRFSGHQFPNYSSELNVNALLLGDSALYLCASSTPRGTDTQYFGPGTRLTVL.

The rearrangement uses TRBV10-1 and TRBJ2-3, with D perhaps TRBD2 (6 bases). The germline CDR1 and CDR2 sequences are WNHNN and SYGVQD (reference sequence). V lost 3 bases and J lost 2, with 15 bases in between. The CDR3 loop spans 16 amino acids. For the CDR3, the DNA is TGCGCCAGCAGTGAAGGCAGCGGGCCTTACACAGATACGCAGTATTTT. It encodes CASSEGSGPYTDTQYF.

The V and J genes are TRBV28 and TRBJ1-1; possible D gene TRBD1, 5 bases. Per the germline V gene, CDR1 is MDHEN and CDR2 is SYDVKM. V was trimmed by 6 bases and J by 3 bases, leaving 17 bases between them. This CDR3 contains 15 residues. The CDR3 DNA sequence: TGTGCCAGCAGCAAGTGGACAAATCGGGACACTGAAGCTTTCTTT. It encodes CASSKWTNRDTEAFF.

The chain employs TRBV6-5 and TRBJ1-2, with TRBD1 as a possible D gene (5 bases). This CDR3 comprises 13 residues. Between the trimmed V and J ends, which lost 7 bases and 4 bases, there was a span of 13 bases. CDR1 MNHEY and CDR2 SVGAGI come from the germline V gene. CDR3 protein: CASTPGALYGYTF. DNA of the CDR3: TGTGCCAGCACCCCTGGGGCACTCTATGGCTACACCTTC.

This clone was seen a handful of times. The chain recombines TRBV5-4 with TRBJ1-2; 7 bases are shared with TRBD1. The length of the CDR3 is 14 residues. Germline values: CDR1 SGHNT, CDR2 YYREEE (reference sequence). V dropped 3 bases and J dropped 4; count of bases not matched to a gene: 6. Here the CDR3 reads CASSSIQGTYGYTF. The CDR3, as DNA: TGTGCCAGCAGCTCCATACAGGGGACCTATGGCTACACCTTC.

The genes are TRBV7-9 and TRBJ2-7; 9 bases are a match to TRBD1. The V gene's germline CDR1 is SEHNR and CDR2 FQNEAQ (reference sequence). The CDR3 runs 15 residues. V lost 3 bases, J lost 0 bases, and 3 bases stayed unmatched. CDR3 DNA sequence: TGTGCCAGCAGCTTCCAGGACAGGGGCTCCTACGAGCAGTACTTC. It yields the protein CASSFQDRGSYEQYF.

The genes are TRBV29-1 and TRBJ2-7, with 12 bases identical to TRBD2. The CDR3 is 14 residues long. The junction had 7 bases not matched to a gene; V was cut back by 6 bases and J by 4 bases. CDR1 and CDR2 (germline): SQVTM, ANQGSEA. CDR3 sequence: CSVLGLAGLYEQYF. In DNA, the CDR3 is TGCAGCGTATTGGGACTAGCGGGTCTTTACGAGCAGTACTTC.

The chain has TRBV5-5 and TRBJ2-7; D not resolved. The CDR3 is 15 residues long. Germline assignment: CDR1 SGHKS and CDR2 YYEKEE (reference sequence). The ends were cut back, 0 bases at V and 1 base at J, with 11 bases in the middle. In nucleotides, the CDR3 is TGTGCCAGCAGCTTGGTTCCGGTGACTTCCTACGAGCAGTACTTC. Amino acids: CASSLVPVTSYEQYF.

Here the CDR3 reads CASSLRVTGVGNEQFF. In nucleotides, the CDR3 is TGTGCCAGCAGCCTGAGGGTCACAGGGGTCGGCAATGAGCAGTTCTTC. V gene TRBV7-2 combines with J gene TRBJ2-1; TRBD1 agrees at 7 bases. V shed 5 bases, J shed 6 bases, and the junction held 13 bases outside the gene matches. CDR3 length: 16 residues. The germline V gene has CDR1 SGHTA and CDR2 FQGNSA.

This CDR3 is CASSLGQSGANVLTF. Here the CDR3 DNA reads TGTGCCAGCAGTTTGGGACAGTCTGGGGCCAACGTCCTGACTTTC. This sequence joins TRBV28 and TRBJ2-6; 7 bases match TRBD1. Germline trimming cut 3 bases from V and 1 base from J; bases unmatched to any gene: 0. This CDR3 spans 15 amino acids. Looked up from germline, CDR1 is MDHEN and CDR2 is SYDVKM.

In its sample, this clone was seen a few times. V usage is TRBV20-1 and J usage is TRBJ2-3; no clear D gene. CDR3 size: 15 residues. Germline CDR1 reads DFQATT; CDR2 reads SNEGSKA (reference sequence). The V gene lost 3 bases and the J gene lost 6 bases, with 19 bases spanning the gap. CDR3 sequence (DNA): TGCAGTGCTAGTGTTCTTAGGATCGCACAGGATACGCAGTATTTT. This encodes CSASVLRIAQDTQYF.

The V call is TRBV5-1, the J call TRBJ1-5; TRBD1 matches at 8 bases. V lost 4 bases and J lost 1; bases outside the gene matches: 13. CDR3 length: 18 amino acids. The germline V gene encodes CDR1 SGHRS and CDR2 YFSETQ. The CDR3 DNA follows: TGCGCCAGCAGCCCGGGACAGGATTGGACCTCCAGCAATCAGCCCCAGCATTTT. Translation: CASSPGQDWTSSNQPQHF.

This rearrangement joins TRBV5-1 to TRBJ2-3, with 9 bases fitting TRBD2. This CDR3 has 16 residues. Germline CDR1 reads SGHRS; CDR2 reads YFSETQ. The V and J ends lost 0 bases and 6 bases, in that order; junction bases with no gene match: 8. DNA of the CDR3: TGCGCCAGCAGCTTGGCTCCTAGCGGGGCCAGGGATACGCAGTATTTT. Protein: CASSLAPSGARDTQYF.

The rearrangement uses TRBV6-6 and TRBJ1-2, with 8 bases lining up with TRBD1. CDR1 is MNHNY and CDR2 is SVGAGI in the germline V gene (reference sequence). V was clipped by 4 bases and J by 6 bases; unmatched bases: 13. The CDR3 consists of 16 residues. The DNA for the CDR3 is TGTGCCAGCAGTTCCACCGACAGGGGTGGATACCATGGCTACACCTTC. It translates to CASSSTDRGGYHGYTF.

The chain links TRBV29-1 to TRBJ1-1, with TRBD1 identical over 8 bases. The ends lost 8 bases at V and 4 bases at J; junction bases unmatched: 9. CDR1 is SQVTM, CDR2 ANQGSEA, per germline. This CDR3 region has 13 residues. CDR3 sequence reads: CSSSDRGFTEAFF. The CDR3 bases are TGCAGCTCGAGCGACAGGGGATTCACTGAAGCTTTCTTT.

This rearrangement joins TRBV6-1 to TRBJ1-1; 8 bases are a match to TRBD1. The CDR3 is 14 amino acids. From germline, CDR1 is MNHNS and CDR2 SASEGT. V lost 3 bases and J lost 4; bases outside the gene matches: 4. This CDR3 is CASSERQGSTEAFF. The CDR3 DNA reads as TGTGCCAGCAGTGAGCGACAGGGGAGCACTGAAGCTTTCTTT.

The V gene is TRBV19, the J gene TRBJ2-3, with 11 bases identical to TRBD2. J gave up 3 bases and V 2 bases, and 4 bases lay outside the gene matches. The germline CDR1 and CDR2 sequences are LNHDA and SQIVND (reference sequence). The CDR3 runs to 16 residues. CDR3 bases: TGTGCCAGTAGTATACTAGCGGGGGGACTAACAGATACGCAGTATTTT. Translating it yields CASSILAGGLTDTQYF.

The chain uses TRBV11-3 and TRBJ2-1, with 9 bases lining up with TRBD1. From germline, CDR1 is SGHNT and CDR2 YENEEA. CDR3 length equals 15 residues. V was clipped by 4 bases and J by 5 bases; unmatched bases: 6. The CDR3 protein is CASSSGTGSNNEQFF. In nucleotides, the CDR3 is TGTGCCAGCAGCTCGGGGACAGGGTCAAACAATGAGCAGTTCTTC.

The chain links TRBV4-1 to TRBJ2-1, with TRBD2 as a possible D gene (7 bases). Trimming left V 0 bases short and J 9 bases short, with 24 bases between. This CDR3 has 18 residues. Germline V gene sequence: CDR1 MGHRA, CDR2 YSYEKL. CDR3 loop: CASSQDRSFGGASIEQFF. CDR3 bases: TGCGCCAGCAGCCAAGATAGATCCTTTGGGGGGGCTTCGATTGAGCAGTTCTTC.

This clone came up once. The chain combines TRBV24-1 with TRBJ2-2; 9 positions match TRBD1. V lost 3 bases and J lost 3; bases outside the gene matches: 7. Germline lookup yields CDR1 KGHDR and CDR2 SFDVKD. CDR3 length: 17 amino acids. This CDR3 reads CATSDPRQGGDTGELFF. In DNA, the CDR3 is TGTGCCACCAGTGATCCCAGACAGGGGGGGGACACCGGGGAGCTGTTTTTT.

This clone appeared a single time. The genes are TRBV28 and TRBJ1-1, with TRBD1 matching 9 bases. Germline CDR1 and CDR2: MDHEN and SYDVKM. This CDR3 is built from 15 residues. The trim removed 7 bases at V and 3 bases at J, leaving 9 bases unmatched. The CDR3 bases are TGTGCCAGCACCGTTCTAACAGGGGGCGACACTGAAGCTTTCTTT. This gives the protein CASTVLTGGDTEAFF.

The chain joins TRBV19 to TRBJ2-2, with a tentative D call TRBD2 (6 bases). V gave up 1 base and J gave up 6 bases, with 6 bases separating them. CDR3 length equals 13 residues. In germline, CDR1 is LNHDA, CDR2 SQIVND (reference sequence). The CDR3 coding sequence is TGTGCCAGTAGTATAGCTAGCGCCGGGGAGCTGTTTTTT. This codes for CASSIASAGELFF.

The chain employs TRBV19 and TRBJ2-7; TRBD2 matches 11 bases. The CDR3 is 16 amino acids. Germline V gene lookup returns CDR1 LNHDA and CDR2 SQIVND (reference sequence). V trimming: 5 bases; J trimming: 2 bases; junction bases outside the gene matches: 8. The CDR3 DNA follows: TGTGCCAGTAGTTTATCCGGGACTAGCGGAACCTACGAGCAGTACTTC. It specifies CASSLSGTSGTYEQYF.

The V and J genes are TRBV5-8 and TRBJ2-3, with TRBD2 matching 10 bases. This CDR3 comprises 15 residues. Germline loops: CDR1 SGHTS, CDR2 YDEGEE. The ends lost 4 bases at V and 2 bases at J; junction bases unmatched: 4. The CDR3 sequence is CASSGSGGFTDTQYF. CDR3 sequence (DNA): TGTGCCAGCAGCGGTAGCGGGGGGTTCACAGATACGCAGTATTTT.

V gene TRBV5-6 combines with J gene TRBJ2-5; no clear D. The V gene's germline CDR1 is SGHDT and CDR2 YYEEEE. CDR3 size: 12 residues. Trimming removed 4 bases from V and 1 base from J, with 5 bases in between. The CDR3 region is CASSTPQETQYF. The CDR3 nucleotides are TGTGCCAGCAGCACTCCCCAAGAGACCCAGTACTTC.

The chain combines TRBV2 with TRBJ2-1; 9 bases are a match to TRBD2. Trimming took 2 bases from V and 5 from J; bases not matched to a gene: 7. CDR1 is SNHLY, CDR2 FYNNEI, per germline. The CDR3 totals 16 residues. The CDR3 nucleotides read TGTGCCAGCAGTGAAAGTAGCGGGGGTGGAAACAATGAGCAGTTCTTC. Translation: CASSESSGGGNNEQFF.

This rearrangement joins TRBV7-9 to TRBJ2-7; 7 nucleotides line up with TRBD1. Germline V lookup: CDR1 SEHNR, CDR2 FQNEAQ (reference sequence). The CDR3 is made up of 14 amino acids. The V gene end was trimmed by 5 bases and the J gene end by 3 bases; junction bases not matched to a gene: 7. The CDR3 DNA follows: TGTGCCAGCAGCAGCCGGACAGGACACTACGAGCAGTACTTC. As protein: CASSSRTGHYEQYF.

The genes are TRBV6-5 and TRBJ2-2, with no clear D. Germline CDR1 is MNHEY and CDR2 is SVGAGI. Trimming removed 6 bases from V and 4 bases from J, with 9 bases in between. The CDR3 spans 13 residues. CDR3 nucleotides: TGTGCCAGCAGGTTATATGTCACCGGGGAGCTGTTTTTT. Its translation is CASRLYVTGELFF.

The rearrangement uses TRBV7-3 and TRBJ2-1; 9 bases line up with TRBD2. CDR3 size: 15 residues. From germline, CDR1 is SGHTA and CDR2 FQGTGA. The V segment lost 1 base and the J segment 5 bases; nucleotides outside the gene matches: 3. The CDR3 here is CASSLRLADNNEQFF. CDR3 bases: TGTGCCAGCAGCTTAAGACTAGCGGATAACAATGAGCAGTTCTTC.

The V gene is TRBV29-1, the J gene TRBJ1-1, with D possibly TRBD1 on 6 matching bases. The CDR3 loop spans 16 amino acids. CDR1 and CDR2 from the germline V gene are SQVTM and ANQGSEA. V was cut by 4 bases and J by 3 bases, with 21 bases left in between. CDR3 protein: CSVVVASGGADTEAFF. The CDR3 DNA reads TGCAGCGTTGTTGTTGCCTCGGGGGGGGCGGACACTGAAGCTTTCTTT.